The entry that follows covers one T cell receptor beta chain sequence. Its specificity is unknown. The primer mix had 60 Vbeta and 13 Jbeta primers. Some clones are missing from TCRdb's copy, which holds only in-frame ones; the method was immunoSEQ multiplex PCR. The sample records about 140,000 clones, approximately 57% being singletons. These data belong to a study of cytomegalovirus exposure and HLA in healthy donors. Notes on the study in general: A list of 150 or so TCR beta chains associated with cytomegalovirus was given. Accurate prediction of most subjects' HLA-A and HLA-B alleles from TCR beta sequences was reported.

The specimen sequenced was PBMCs. The receptor comes from a male donor in good health and CMV-seronegative.

CDR3 residues: CASSQDTLAGGRHNEQFF. In nucleotides, the CDR3 is TGCGCCAGCAGCCAAGACACCCTAGCGGGGGGGCGACACAATGAGCAGTTCTTC. The V and J genes are TRBV4-3 and TRBJ2-1, with 12 bases fitting TRBD2. Germline CDR1 reads LGHNA; CDR2 reads YSLEER. The CDR3 loop spans 18 amino acids. J was trimmed by 5 bases and V by 0 bases; bases with no gene match: 8.